Following are 26 T cell receptor beta chains from one sample sequenced in a study of CXCR3-negative and CXCR3-positive naive CD8 T cells. Libraries were UMI-labeled 5' RACE TRB cDNA. TCRdb re-analyzed the 5' RACE reads; it lists each CDR3 protein once, without DNA. The specimen's table records some 56,000 distinct CDR3 sequences. Input material: memory CD8+ T cells from blood. The receptor set was obtained from a human donor in good health. Some clones in this sample may be carry-over from other donors' samples.

This chain joins TRBV12-5 and TRBJ1-1; TCRdb reports TRBD1, a call that lacks DNA to check it against. The CDR3 contains 13 residues. The V gene's germline CDR1 is LGHNT and CDR2 FRNRAP. This chain's CDR3 is CASAPRGGTEAFF. The whole variable domain, remainder taken from reference TRBV12-5 and TRBJ1-1, is DARVTQTPRHKVTEMGQEVTMRCQPILGHNTVFWYRQTMMQGLELLAYFRNRAPLDDSGMPKDRFSAEMPDATLATLKIQPSEPRDSAVYFCASAPRGGTEAFFGQGTRLTVV.

CDR3: CSVEGTGRLNEQFF. The chain uses TRBV29-1 and TRBJ2-1; lacking DNA, the TRBD1 call made by TCRdb goes unchecked. CDR1 SQVTM and CDR2 ANQGSEA come from the germline V gene. The CDR3 extends over 14 amino acids.

The chain employs TRBV6-5 and TRBJ1-2. The CDR3 extends over 13 amino acids. Germline CDR1 reads MNHEY; CDR2 reads SVGAGI. CDR3 amino acids: CASSYSNGYGYTF.

The V and J genes are TRBV18 and TRBJ2-7. This CDR3 comprises 13 residues. The germline V gene has CDR1 KGHSH and CDR2 LQKENI. The CDR3 sequence: CASSPPGPYEQYF.

This chain links TRBV7-8 with TRBJ2-7; with no DNA, the TCRdb D assignment of TRBD1 cannot be verified. The CDR3 spans 15 residues. Germline CDR1 and CDR2: SGHVS and FQNEAQ. The CDR3 loop reads CASSFVGAVSYEQYF.

The genes are TRBV4-1 and TRBJ2-1; as DNA is missing, the TRBD2 call by TCRdb cannot be tested. Germline loops: CDR1 MGHRA, CDR2 YSYEKL. The CDR3 contains 18 residues. The CDR3 spells CASSQHGGERVREDEQFF.

The rearrangement joins TRBV11-3 to TRBJ2-7. The V gene's germline CDR1 is SGHNT and CDR2 YENEEA. The CDR3 has 16 amino acids. CDR3 region: CASSLASRYARREQYF.

The J gene is TRBJ1-5, the V gene TRBV12-3 or TRBV12-4. This CDR3 spans 14 amino acids. The CDR3 spells CASSFEGSNQPQHF.

The chain links TRBV20-1 to TRBJ2-1; TCRdb calls TRBD2, which cannot be checked without DNA. This CDR3 region has 15 residues. The germline V gene encodes CDR1 DFQATT and CDR2 SNEGSKA (reference sequence). CDR3 region: CSARETSGDYNEQFF.

V usage is TRBV19 and J usage is TRBJ2-7; TCRdb proposes TRBD1, but this gene call is untestable without DNA. CDR3 length: 13 amino acids. Per the germline V gene, CDR1 is LNHDA and CDR2 is SQIVND (reference sequence). The CDR3 loop reads CASGPGQTYEQYF.

The chain joins TRBV6-5 to TRBJ2-1; TCRdb gives TRBD2 as the D gene, but with no DNA this cannot be confirmed. The germline CDR1 and CDR2 sequences are MNHEY and SVGAGI. The CDR3 is made up of 15 amino acids. The CDR3 protein is CASSYPAGGPNEQFF.

V gene TRBV4-2 combines with J gene TRBJ2-6; TCRdb returns TRBD2, unconfirmable since there is no DNA. The CDR3 loop spans 16 amino acids. From germline, CDR1 is LGHNA and CDR2 YNFKEQ. The CDR3: CASDVSGADGANVLTF.

This chain connects TRBV20-1 to TRBJ2-5; TCRdb outputs TRBD1, but without DNA this stays unchecked. The CDR3 consists of 13 residues. In germline, CDR1 is DFQATT, CDR2 SNEGSKA (reference sequence). This CDR3 reads CSAKDPAEATQYF.

The chain couples TRBV27 to TRBJ1-2; the D call from TCRdb, TRBD1, cannot be confirmed without DNA. This CDR3 has 14 amino acids. CDR1 and CDR2 from the germline V gene are MNHEY and SMNVEV (reference sequence). The CDR3 region is CASRVQGRDYGYTF.

This chain links TRBV5-1 with TRBJ2-5. In germline, CDR1 is SGHRS, CDR2 YFSETQ. The CDR3 spans 15 residues. The CDR3 sequence is CASSLTASLQETQYF.

V is TRBV23-1 and J is TRBJ2-7; checking the TCRdb D call of TRBD2 is not possible without DNA. TRBV23-1 is an open reading frame whose function is uncertain. This CDR3 is built from 12 residues. CDR3 region: CASPARSYEQYF.

The chain recombines TRBV14 with TRBJ2-1; TCRdb calls TRBD2, which cannot be checked without DNA. Germline V lookup: CDR1 SGHDN, CDR2 FVKESK. CDR3 length: 17 amino acids. The CDR3 here is CASSQKREAGSYNEQFF.

The genes are TRBV29-1 and TRBJ2-4; the D call from TCRdb, TRBD2, cannot be confirmed without DNA. The CDR3 runs 13 residues. The germline V gene encodes CDR1 SQVTM and CDR2 ANQGSEA. The CDR3 region is CSVPAVGANIQYF.

V is TRBV7-9 and J is TRBJ1-3; the TCRdb call, TRBD1, lacks DNA for checking. The CDR3 sequence is 18 residues long. Germline CDR1 SEHNR, CDR2 FQNEAQ (reference sequence). The CDR3 spells CASSHSSAGQLSGNTIYF.

V and J are TRBV11-2 and TRBJ1-2. This CDR3 has 13 amino acids. Germline loops: CDR1 SGHAT, CDR2 FQNNGV. CDR3 sequence: CASSLDLFSDYTF. The whole variable domain, filled in from reference TRBV11-2 and TRBJ1-2, reads EAGVAQSPRYKIIEKRQSVAFWCNPISGHATLYWYQQILGQGPKLLIQFQNNGVVDDSQLPKDRFSAERLKGVDSTLKIQPAKLEDSAVYLCASSLDLFSDYTFGSGTRLTVV.

V usage is TRBV28 and J usage is TRBJ2-7; TCRdb's D call, TRBD2, is unchecked because there is no DNA. The CDR3 extends over 14 amino acids. Germline-derived CDR1 and CDR2 are MDHEN and SYDVKM. The CDR3 region is CASRPLAGDYEQYF.

The chain links TRBV27 to TRBJ1-1; without DNA, the TCRdb call of TRBD1 cannot be checked. Germline V CDR1 and CDR2: MNHEY, SMNVEV (reference sequence). The CDR3 extends over 14 amino acids. CDR3: CASREGTGGTEAFF.

The chain recombines TRBV29-1 with TRBJ1-1; no DNA is available, so the TRBD1 call from TCRdb remains unchecked. The CDR3 is 13 amino acids. The germline CDR1 and CDR2 sequences are SQVTM and ANQGSEA. This CDR3 is CSVRGQLNTEAFF.

The rearrangement links TRBV28 to TRBJ1-2. Looked up from germline, CDR1 is MDHEN and CDR2 is SYDVKM. The CDR3 extends over 13 amino acids. CDR3 amino acids: CASSFNSLYGYTF.

The chain is built from TRBV29-1 and TRBJ2-7. The CDR3 sequence is 11 residues long. Looked up from germline, CDR1 is SQVTM and CDR2 is ANQGSEA. Here the CDR3 reads CSGWVSYEQYF.

This sequence joins TRBV10-3 and TRBJ1-1; TCRdb reports TRBD1, a call that lacks DNA to check it against. Germline V gene lookup returns CDR1 ENHRY and CDR2 SYGVKD. CDR3 length equals 15 residues. The CDR3 reads CAIGGAETLNTEASF.